The present entry profiles one T cell receptor beta chain with its context. Study processing details: Reference gene primer amplification yielded estimated nucleated cell counts. Method: immunoSEQ multiplex PCR; TCRdb's copy keeps in-frame clones and lacks some. The D gene and trimming were derived from the DNA, and the V and J assignments and clone size from that table. The data show over 110,000 clones, about 91% seen once. Germline-derived CDR1 and CDR2 are MNHEY and SVGAGI. The CDR3 runs to 16 residues. The V segment lost 2 bases and the J segment 4 bases; nucleotides outside the gene matches: 8. The sample originates from a study of blood T cell repertoires in COVID-19. Study overall: Sample material is recorded as cDNA or gDNA derived from T cells, B-cell-depleted T cells, or PBMCs.

The source is a human donor in a cohort sampled during active COVID-19. The chain joins TRBV6-5 to TRBJ1-1, with TRBD1 matching over 9 bases. The source material was peripheral blood. CDR3 sequence (DNA): TGTGCCAGCAGTTACCGCAACACAGGGGGCCTCACTGAAGCTTTCTTT. Translating gives CASSYRNTGGLTEAFF.